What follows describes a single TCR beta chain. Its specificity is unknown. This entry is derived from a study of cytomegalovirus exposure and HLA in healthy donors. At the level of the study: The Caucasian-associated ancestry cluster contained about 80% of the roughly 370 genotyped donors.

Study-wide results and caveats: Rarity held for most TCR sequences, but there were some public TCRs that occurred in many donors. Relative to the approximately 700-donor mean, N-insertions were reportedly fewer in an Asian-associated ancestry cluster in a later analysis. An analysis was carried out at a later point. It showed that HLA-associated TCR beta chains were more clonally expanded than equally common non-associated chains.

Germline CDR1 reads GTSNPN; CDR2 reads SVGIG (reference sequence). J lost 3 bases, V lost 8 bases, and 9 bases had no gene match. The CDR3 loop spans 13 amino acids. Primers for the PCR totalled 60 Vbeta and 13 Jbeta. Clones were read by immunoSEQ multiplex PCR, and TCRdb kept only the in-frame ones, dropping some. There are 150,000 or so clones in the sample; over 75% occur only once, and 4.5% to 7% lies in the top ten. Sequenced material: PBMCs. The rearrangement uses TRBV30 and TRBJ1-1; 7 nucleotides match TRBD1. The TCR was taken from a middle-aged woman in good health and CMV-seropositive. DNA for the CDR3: TGTGCCGTACAGGGGTCGATTGACACTGAAGCTTTCTTT. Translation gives CAVQGSIDTEAFF.